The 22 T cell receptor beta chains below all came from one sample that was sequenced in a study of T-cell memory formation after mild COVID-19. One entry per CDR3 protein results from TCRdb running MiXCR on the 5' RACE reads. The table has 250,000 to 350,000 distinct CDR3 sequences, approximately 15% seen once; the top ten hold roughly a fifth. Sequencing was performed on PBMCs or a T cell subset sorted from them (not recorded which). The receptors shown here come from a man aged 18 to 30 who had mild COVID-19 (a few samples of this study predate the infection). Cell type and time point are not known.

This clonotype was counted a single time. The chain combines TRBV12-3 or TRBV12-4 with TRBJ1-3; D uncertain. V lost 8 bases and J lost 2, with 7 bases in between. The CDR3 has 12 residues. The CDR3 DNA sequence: TGTGCCAGCGTATCCCCTGGAAACACCATATATTTT. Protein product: CASVSPGNTIYF.

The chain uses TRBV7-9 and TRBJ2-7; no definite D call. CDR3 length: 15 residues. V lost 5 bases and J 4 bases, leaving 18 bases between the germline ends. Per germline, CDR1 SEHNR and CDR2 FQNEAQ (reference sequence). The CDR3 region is CASSGSRNRGYEQYF. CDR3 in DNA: TGTGCCAGCAGCGGAAGCAGGAACAGAGGATACGAGCAGTACTTC.

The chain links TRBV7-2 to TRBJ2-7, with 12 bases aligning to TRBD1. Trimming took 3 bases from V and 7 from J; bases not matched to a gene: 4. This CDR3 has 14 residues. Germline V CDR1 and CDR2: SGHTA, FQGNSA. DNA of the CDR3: TGTGCCAGCAGCTTGGGACAGGGGGCGAAAGAGCAGTACTTC. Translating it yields CASSLGQGAKEQYF.

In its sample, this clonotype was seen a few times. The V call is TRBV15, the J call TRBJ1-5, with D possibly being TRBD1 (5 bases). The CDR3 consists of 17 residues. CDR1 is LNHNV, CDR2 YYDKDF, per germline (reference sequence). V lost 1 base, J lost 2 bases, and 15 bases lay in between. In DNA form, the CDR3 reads TGTGCCACCAGCAGAGTTAGGCTAGTCAGGGGCAATCAGCCCCAGCATTTT. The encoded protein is CATSRVRLVRGNQPQHF.

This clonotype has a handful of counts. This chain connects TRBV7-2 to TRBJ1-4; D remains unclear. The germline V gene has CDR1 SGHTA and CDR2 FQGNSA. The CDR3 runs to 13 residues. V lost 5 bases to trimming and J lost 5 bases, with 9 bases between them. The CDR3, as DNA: TGTGCCAGCAGCAGGGCTATCAATGAAAAACTGTTTTTT. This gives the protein CASSRAINEKLFF.

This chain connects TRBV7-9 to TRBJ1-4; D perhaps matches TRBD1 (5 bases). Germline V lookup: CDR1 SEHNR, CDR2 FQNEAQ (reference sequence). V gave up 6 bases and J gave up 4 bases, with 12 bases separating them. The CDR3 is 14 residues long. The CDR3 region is CASSTGTGNEKLFF. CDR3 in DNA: TGTGCCAGCAGTACCGGGACCGGTAATGAAAAACTGTTTTTT.

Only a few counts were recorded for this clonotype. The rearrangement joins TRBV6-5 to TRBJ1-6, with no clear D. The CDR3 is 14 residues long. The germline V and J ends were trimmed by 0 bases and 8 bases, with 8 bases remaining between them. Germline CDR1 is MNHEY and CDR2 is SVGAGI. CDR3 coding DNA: TGTGCCAGCAGTTACTCGAGTTCAGATTCACCCCTCCACTTT. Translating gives CASSYSSSDSPLHF.

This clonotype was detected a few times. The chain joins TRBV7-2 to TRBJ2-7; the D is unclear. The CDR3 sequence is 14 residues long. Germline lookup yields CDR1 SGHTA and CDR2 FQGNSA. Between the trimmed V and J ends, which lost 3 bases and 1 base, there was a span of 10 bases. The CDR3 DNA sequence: TGTGCCAGCAGCTTGAACCAGCCTTCCTACGAGCAGTACTTC. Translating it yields CASSLNQPSYEQYF.

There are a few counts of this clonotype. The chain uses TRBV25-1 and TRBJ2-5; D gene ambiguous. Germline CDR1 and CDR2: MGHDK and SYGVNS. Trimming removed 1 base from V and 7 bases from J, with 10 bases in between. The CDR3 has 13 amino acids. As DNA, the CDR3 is TGTGCCAGCAGTGAATTGGTCCTAGGGACCCAGTACTTC. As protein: CASSELVLGTQYF. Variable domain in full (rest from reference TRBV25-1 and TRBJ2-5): EADIYQTPRYLVIGTGKKITLECSQTMGHDKMYWYQQDPGMELHLIHYSYGVNSTEKGDLSSESTVSRIRTEHFPLTLESARPSHTSQYLCASSELVLGTQYFGPGTRLLVL.

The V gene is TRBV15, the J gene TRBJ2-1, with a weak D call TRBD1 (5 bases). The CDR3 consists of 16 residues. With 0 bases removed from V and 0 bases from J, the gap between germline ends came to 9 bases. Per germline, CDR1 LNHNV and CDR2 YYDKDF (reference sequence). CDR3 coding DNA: TGTGCCACCAGCAGAGATCTGACAGACTCCTACAATGAGCAGTTCTTC. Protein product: CATSRDLTDSYNEQFF.

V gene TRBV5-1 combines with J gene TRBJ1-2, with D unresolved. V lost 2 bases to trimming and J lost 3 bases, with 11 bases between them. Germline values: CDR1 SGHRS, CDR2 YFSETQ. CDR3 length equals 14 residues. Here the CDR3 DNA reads TGCGCCAGCAGCTTATCAGACTTGGACTATGGCTACACCTTC. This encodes CASSLSDLDYGYTF.

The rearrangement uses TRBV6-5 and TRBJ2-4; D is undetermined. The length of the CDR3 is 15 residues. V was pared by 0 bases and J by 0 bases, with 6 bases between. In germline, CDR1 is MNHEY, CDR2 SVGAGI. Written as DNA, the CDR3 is TGTGCCAGCAGTTACTCGCCTGAAGCCAAAAACATTCAGTACTTC. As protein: CASSYSPEAKNIQYF.

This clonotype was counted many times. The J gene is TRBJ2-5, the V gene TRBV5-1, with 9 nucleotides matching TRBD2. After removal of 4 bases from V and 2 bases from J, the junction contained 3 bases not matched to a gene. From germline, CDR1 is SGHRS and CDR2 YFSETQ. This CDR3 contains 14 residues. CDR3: CASSPAGGQETQYF. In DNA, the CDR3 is TGCGCCAGCAGCCCAGCGGGGGGTCAAGAGACCCAGTACTTC.

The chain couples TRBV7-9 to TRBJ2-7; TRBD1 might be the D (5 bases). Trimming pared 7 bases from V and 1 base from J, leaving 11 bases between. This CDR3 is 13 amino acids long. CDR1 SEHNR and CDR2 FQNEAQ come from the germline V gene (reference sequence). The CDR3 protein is CASTSTVSYEQYF. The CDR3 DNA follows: TGTGCCAGCACCTCGACAGTATCCTACGAGCAGTACTTC.

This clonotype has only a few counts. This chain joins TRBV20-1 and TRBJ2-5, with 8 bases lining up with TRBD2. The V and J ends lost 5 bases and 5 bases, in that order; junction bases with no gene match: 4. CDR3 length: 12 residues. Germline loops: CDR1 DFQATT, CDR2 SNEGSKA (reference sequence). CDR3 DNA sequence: TGCAGTGCTCGACTAGCGTATGAGACCCAGTACTTC. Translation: CSARLAYETQYF.

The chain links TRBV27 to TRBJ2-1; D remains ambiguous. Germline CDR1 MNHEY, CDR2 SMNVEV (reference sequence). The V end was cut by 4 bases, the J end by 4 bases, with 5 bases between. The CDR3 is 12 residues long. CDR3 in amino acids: CASSSPYNEQFF. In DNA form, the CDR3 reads TGTGCCAGCAGTTCCCCGTACAATGAGCAGTTCTTC.

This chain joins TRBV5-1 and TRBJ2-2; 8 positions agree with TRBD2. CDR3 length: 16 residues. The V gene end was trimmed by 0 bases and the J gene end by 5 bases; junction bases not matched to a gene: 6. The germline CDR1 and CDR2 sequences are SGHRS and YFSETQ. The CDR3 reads CASSLDTGGRTGELFF. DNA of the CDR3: TGCGCCAGCAGCTTGGATACGGGGGGGCGAACCGGGGAGCTGTTTTTT.

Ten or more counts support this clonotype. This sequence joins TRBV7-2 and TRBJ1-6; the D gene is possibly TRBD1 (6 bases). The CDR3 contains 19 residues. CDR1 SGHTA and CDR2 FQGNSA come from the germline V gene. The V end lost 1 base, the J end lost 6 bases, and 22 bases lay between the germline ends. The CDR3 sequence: CASSLGIPGQGPINSPLHF. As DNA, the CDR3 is TGTGCCAGCAGCTTAGGGATACCGGGACAAGGTCCTATTAATTCACCCCTCCACTTT. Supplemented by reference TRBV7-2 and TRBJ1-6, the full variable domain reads GAGVSQSPSNKVTEKGKDVELRCDPISGHTALYWYRQSLGQGLEFLIYFQGNSAPDKSGLPSDRFSAERTGGSVSTLTIQRTQQEDSAVYLCASSLGIPGQGPINSPLHFGNGTRLTVT.

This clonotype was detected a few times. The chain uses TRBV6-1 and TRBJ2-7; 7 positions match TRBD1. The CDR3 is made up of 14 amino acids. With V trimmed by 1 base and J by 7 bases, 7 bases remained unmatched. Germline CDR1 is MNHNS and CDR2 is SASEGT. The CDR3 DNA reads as TGTGCCAGCAGTGAAGGACAGGGAGCGAATGAGCAGTACGTC. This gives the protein CASSEGQGANEQYV.

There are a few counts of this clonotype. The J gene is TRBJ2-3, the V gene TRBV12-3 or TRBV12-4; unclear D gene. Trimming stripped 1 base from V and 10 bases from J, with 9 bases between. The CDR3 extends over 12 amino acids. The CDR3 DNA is TGTGCCAGCAGTTTAGGTGGGGAATCGCAGTATTTT. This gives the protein CASSLGGESQYF.

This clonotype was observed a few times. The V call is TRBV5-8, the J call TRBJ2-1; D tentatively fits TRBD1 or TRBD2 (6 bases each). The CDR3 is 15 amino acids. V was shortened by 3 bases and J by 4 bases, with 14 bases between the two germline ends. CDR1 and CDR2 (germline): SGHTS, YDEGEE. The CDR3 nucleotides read TGTGCCAGCAGCTCTCGGGGGCAACTGTACAATGAGCAGTTCTTC. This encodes CASSSRGQLYNEQFF. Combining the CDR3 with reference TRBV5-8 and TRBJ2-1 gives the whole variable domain EAGVTQSPTHLIKTRGQQATLRCSPISGHTSVYWYQQALGLGLQFLLWYDEGEERNRGNFPPRFSGRQFPNYSSELNVNALELEDSALYLCASSSRGQLYNEQFFGPGTRLTVL.

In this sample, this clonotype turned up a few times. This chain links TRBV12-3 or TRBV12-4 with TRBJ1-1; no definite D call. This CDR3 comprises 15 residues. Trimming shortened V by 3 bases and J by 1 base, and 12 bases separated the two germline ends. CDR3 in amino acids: CASSFGSGPNTEAFF. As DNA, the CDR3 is TGTGCCAGCAGTTTCGGCTCCGGCCCGAACACTGAAGCTTTCTTT.